A selection of T cell receptor beta chains follows, all from one sample in a study of blood T cell repertoires in COVID-19. Profiled with immunoSEQ multiplex PCR; TCRdb holds only in-frame clones, not every one. Here the sample spans 150,000 to 200,000 clones, about 81% being singletons. The material sequenced was peripheral blood. The receptors originated from a man in his 60s with active or convalescent COVID-19. Each CDR3 is given with its conserved first and last residue. A D gene is named only where the DNA matches it firmly. A clone size is listed for some rows: how often the clone was seen (once, few, many), or a class if it is expanded.

clone_size,j_call,v_call,d_call,cdr3_length,cdr3_aa,cdr3_nt
NA,TRBJ1-1,TRBV5-8,NA,15,CASSSGLRTNTEAFF,TGTGCCAGCAGCTCCGGACTTCGCACTAACACTGAAGCTTTCTTT
NA,TRBJ1-2,TRBV28,NA,14,CASRVTGLSYGYTF,TGTGCCAGCAGGGTAACAGGGCTGAGCTATGGCTACACCTTC
NA,TRBJ1-1,TRBV6-5,NA,11,CATFNRAEAFF,TGTGCCACCTTCAACCGCGCTGAAGCTTTCTTT
NA,TRBJ2-1,TRBV28,TRBD2,12,CASSERGNEQFF,TGTGCCAGCAGTGAGCGGGGCAATGAGCAGTTCTTC
NA,TRBJ1-1,TRBV18,TRBD1,14,CASSRQGGYTEAFF,TGTGCCAGCTCAAGACAGGGCGGGTACACTGAAGCTTTCTTT
once,TRBJ1-2,TRBV19,TRBD1,15,CASSMGTGGVYGYTF,TGTGCCAGTAGTATGGGGACAGGGGGCGTCTATGGCTACACCTTC
NA,TRBJ2-3,TRBV5-1,NA,14,CASRIAMSTDTQYF,TGCGCCAGCAGGATAGCGATGAGCACAGATACGCAGTATTTT
NA,TRBJ2-3,TRBV15,TRBD1,15,CATSRGQPDTDTQYF,TGTGCCACCAGCAGGGGACAGCCGGACACAGATACGCAGTATTTT
NA,TRBJ1-2,TRBV6-1,NA,11,CASSESYGYTF,TGTGCCAGCAGTGAGAGCTATGGCTACACCTTC
NA,TRBJ2-2,TRBV7-6,TRBD1,14,CASSPGQSTGELFF,TGTGCCAGCAGCCCGGGACAGTCCACCGGGGAGCTGTTTTTT
once,TRBJ1-2,TRBV29-1,TRBD1,12,CSVLTGGGGYTF,TGCAGCGTCTTGACAGGGGGCGGTGGCTACACCTTC
NA,TRBJ2-3,TRBV20-1,NA,11,CSARGGDTQYF,TGCAGTGCTAGGGGCGGGGATACGCAGTATTTT
NA,TRBJ1-5,TRBV2,TRBD1,14,CASRPTGLSQPQHF,TGTGCCAGCAGACCGACAGGGCTGAGTCAGCCCCAGCATTTT
NA,TRBJ2-1,TRBV23-1,NA,16,CASSHSGGHGCNEQFF,TGCGCCAGCAGTCACTCCGGGGGTCATGGTTGTAATGAGCAGTTCTTC
few,TRBJ1-6,TRBV6-5,NA,13,CASTWGRNSPLHF,TGTGCCAGCACGTGGGGCCGAAATTCACCCCTCCACTTT
NA,TRBJ1-2,TRBV5-4,TRBD1,15,CASRGQQGRNYGYTF,TGTGCCAGCAGGGGTCAACAGGGGCGAAATTATGGCTACACCTTC
NA,TRBJ2-7,TRBV20-1,TRBD2,13,CSASSGSPYEQYF,TGCAGTGCTAGTAGCGGGAGCCCCTACGAGCAGTACTTC
NA,TRBJ2-3,TRBV11-2,TRBD2,19,CASSLVGGTSGTAADTQYF,TGTGCCAGCAGCTTAGTAGGGGGGACTAGCGGGACGGCCGCAGATACGCAGTATTTT
once,TRBJ2-7,TRBV3-1/TRBV3-2,NA,16,CASSQEVSSRRSEQYF,TGTGCCAGCAGCCAAGAGGTCTCTAGCCGGCGAAGTGAGCAGTACTTC
NA,TRBJ2-7,TRBV2,TRBD1,16,CASSDAVGQGVYEQYF,TGTGCCAGCAGTGATGCAGTGGGACAGGGGGTCTACGAGCAGTACTTC
NA,TRBJ1-1,TRBV10-2,NA,13,CASSAGSRTEAFF,TGCGCCAGCAGCGCCGGGTCAAGGACTGAAGCTTTCTTT
once,TRBJ1-1,TRBV3-1/TRBV3-2,NA,13,CASSLTGNTEAFF,TGTGCCAGCAGCCTTACTGGGAACACTGAAGCTTTCTTT
NA,TRBJ2-4,TRBV10-3,TRBD2,14,CAISEGLAGDRQYF,TGTGCCATCAGTGAAGGACTAGCGGGGGACCGTCAGTACTTC
NA,TRBJ2-5,TRBV3-1/TRBV3-2,NA,15,CASSPGGGTQETQYF,TGTGCCAGCAGCCCAGGTGGGGGGACGCAAGAGACCCAGTACTTC
NA,TRBJ2-1,TRBV18,NA,14,CASSPTESYNEQFF,TGTGCCAGCTCACCCACGGAGTCCTACAATGAGCAGTTCTTC
NA,TRBJ2-5,TRBV27,TRBD1,14,CIVFRQGQQETQYF,TGCATTGTTTTCCGACAGGGGCAGCAAGAGACCCAGTACTTC
NA,TRBJ1-2,TRBV10-3,TRBD1,13,CATHATGGDGYTF,TGTGCCACTCACGCTACAGGGGGCGATGGCTACACCTTC
NA,TRBJ2-5,TRBV14,NA,15,CASSQDAGRFETQYF,TGTGCCAGCAGCCAAGATGCAGGCAGGTTTGAGACCCAGTACTTC
NA,TRBJ1-5,TRBV24-1,NA,15,CATSDRTYSNQPQHF,TGTGCCACCAGTGATCGGACTTATAGCAATCAGCCCCAGCATTTT
few,TRBJ1-3,TRBV5-1,NA,13,CASSLGGRNTIYF,TGCGCCAGCAGCTTGGGGGGGCGGAACACCATATATTTT
many,TRBJ2-7,TRBV5-4,NA,16,CASSYVSGHLSDEQYF,TGTGCCAGCAGTTACGTTTCGGGACATCTATCTGACGAGCAGTACTTC
NA,TRBJ2-7,TRBV5-1,TRBD2,15,CASSLGTSRAYEQYF,TGCGCCAGCAGCCTCGGGACTAGCAGAGCCTACGAGCAGTACTTC
NA,TRBJ2-1,TRBV2,TRBD1,14,CASSERQGLVEQFF,TGTGCCAGCAGTGAACGACAGGGGCTCGTTGAGCAGTTCTTC
NA,TRBJ1-3,TRBV5-6,TRBD1,17,CASSSGTGGPVRDTIYF,TGTGCCAGCAGCTCCGGGACAGGGGGCCCCGTCAGAGACACCATATATTTT
NA,TRBJ1-3,TRBV6-5,NA,14,CASTADNAGNTIYF,TGTGCCAGCACCGCGGATAACGCTGGAAACACCATATATTTT
NA,TRBJ2-5,TRBV3-1/TRBV3-2,NA,16,CASSQDSYPTDKTQYF,TGTGCCAGCAGCCAAGACTCGTACCCAACTGATAAGACCCAGTACTTC
NA,TRBJ1-2,TRBV29-1,TRBD1,15,CNESRDSLTNYGYTF,TGCAACGAATCCCGGGACAGTTTAACTAACTATGGCTACACCTTC
NA,TRBJ2-5,TRBV11-1,TRBD1,14,CASSTGQGRETQYF,TGTGCCAGCAGCACGGGACAGGGGAGGGAGACCCAGTACTTC
NA,TRBJ2-6,TRBV7-7,NA,17,CASSFVPGLSGANVLTF,TGTGCTAGCAGCTTCGTTCCAGGACTCTCTGGGGCCAACGTCCTGACTTTC
NA,TRBJ1-1,TRBV12-3/TRBV12-4,NA,13,CASSWARPDEAFF,TGTGCCAGCAGTTGGGCACGGCCAGATGAAGCTTTCTTT
NA,TRBJ1-5,TRBV6-6,TRBD1,12,CASSSDRASQHF,TGTGCCAGCAGCTCTGACAGGGCCAGCCAGCATTTT
NA,TRBJ2-2,TRBV6-1,NA,16,CASSESGVTNTGELFF,TGTGCCAGCAGTGAATCGGGGGTCACAAACACCGGGGAGCTGTTTTTT
once,TRBJ2-5,TRBV9,NA,15,CASSVGGQRQETQYF,TGTGCCAGCAGCGTAGGAGGACAGAGGCAAGAGACCCAGTACTTC
NA,TRBJ2-7,TRBV6-6,TRBD2,16,CASRGTSGSSDYEQYF,TGTGCCAGCAGAGGGACTAGCGGGTCCTCGGACTACGAGCAGTACTTC
NA,TRBJ2-5,TRBV28,NA,15,CASSSPQGRQETQYF,TGTGCCAGCAGTTCCCCCCAGGGGCGGCAAGAGACCCAGTACTTC
once,TRBJ1-1,TRBV12-3/TRBV12-4,NA,13,CASSGQMNTEAFF,TGTGCCAGCAGTGGACAGATGAACACTGAAGCTTTCTTT
NA,TRBJ2-2,TRBV27,NA,16,CASSLSMGLLSGELFF,TGTGCCAGCAGTTTATCGATGGGACTCCTCTCCGGGGAGCTGTTTTTT
NA,TRBJ2-7,TRBV4-2,TRBD2,14,CASSQGLEIYEQYF,TGTGCCAGCAGCCAGGGACTAGAGATCTACGAGCAGTACTTC
few,TRBJ2-7,TRBV5-1,TRBD2,15,CASSLTGGYLYEQYF,TGCGCCAGCAGCTTGACCGGGGGGTATCTCTACGAGCAGTACTTC
few,TRBJ1-1,TRBV6-5,NA,14,CASRKSGMNTEAFF,TGTGCCAGCAGGAAATCAGGGATGAACACTGAAGCTTTCTTT